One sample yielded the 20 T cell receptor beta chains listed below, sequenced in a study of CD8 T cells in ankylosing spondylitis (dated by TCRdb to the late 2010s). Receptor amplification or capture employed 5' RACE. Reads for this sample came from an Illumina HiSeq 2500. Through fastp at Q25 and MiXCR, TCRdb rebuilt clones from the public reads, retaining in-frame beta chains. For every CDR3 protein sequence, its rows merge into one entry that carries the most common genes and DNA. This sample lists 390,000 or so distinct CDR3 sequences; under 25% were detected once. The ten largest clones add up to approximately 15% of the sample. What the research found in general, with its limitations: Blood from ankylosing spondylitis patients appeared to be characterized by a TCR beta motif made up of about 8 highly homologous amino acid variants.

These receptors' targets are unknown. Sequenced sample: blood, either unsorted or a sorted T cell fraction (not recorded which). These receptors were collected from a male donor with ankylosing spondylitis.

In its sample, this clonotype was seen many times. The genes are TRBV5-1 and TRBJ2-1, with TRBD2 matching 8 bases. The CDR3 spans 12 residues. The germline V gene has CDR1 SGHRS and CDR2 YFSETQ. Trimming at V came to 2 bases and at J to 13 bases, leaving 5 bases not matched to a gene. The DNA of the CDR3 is TGCGCCAGCAGCTTTGAGCGGGAGTCACAGTTCTTC. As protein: CASSFERESQFF.

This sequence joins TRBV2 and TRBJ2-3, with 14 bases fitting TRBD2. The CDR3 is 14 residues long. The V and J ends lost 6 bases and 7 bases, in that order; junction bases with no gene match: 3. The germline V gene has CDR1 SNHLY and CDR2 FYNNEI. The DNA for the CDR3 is TGTGCCAGCAGGCGGACTAGCGGGGGGAATACGCAGTATTTT. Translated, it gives CASRRTSGGNTQYF.

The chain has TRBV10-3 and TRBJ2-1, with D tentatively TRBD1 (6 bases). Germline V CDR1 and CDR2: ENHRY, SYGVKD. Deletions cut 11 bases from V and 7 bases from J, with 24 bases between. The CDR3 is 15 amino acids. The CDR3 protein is CAVALGARERNEQFF. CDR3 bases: TGTGCCGTAGCTTTGGGGGCTCGTGAAAGGAATGAGCAGTTCTTC.

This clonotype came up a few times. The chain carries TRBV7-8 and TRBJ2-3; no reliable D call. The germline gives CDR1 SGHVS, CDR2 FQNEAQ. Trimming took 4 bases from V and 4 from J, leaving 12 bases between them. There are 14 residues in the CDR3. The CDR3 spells CASSWARVADTQYF. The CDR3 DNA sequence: TGTGCCAGCAGCTGGGCTAGGGTGGCAGATACGCAGTATTTT. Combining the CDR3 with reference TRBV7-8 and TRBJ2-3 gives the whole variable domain GAGVSQSPRYKVAKRGQDVALRCDPISGHVSLFWYQQALGQGPEFLTYFQNEAQLDKSGLPSDRFFAERPEGSVSTLKIQRTQQEDSAVYLCASSWARVADTQYFGPGTRLTVL.

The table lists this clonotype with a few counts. The CDR3 spells CATSGPVDGELFF. The DNA of the CDR3 is TGTGCCACCAGCGGGCCCGTCGACGGGGAGCTGTTTTTT. This chain joins TRBV24-1 and TRBJ2-2; the D is unclear. This CDR3 region has 13 residues. V dropped 7 bases and J dropped 7 bases, with 12 bases sitting between them. Germline V gene lookup returns CDR1 KGHDR and CDR2 SFDVKD.

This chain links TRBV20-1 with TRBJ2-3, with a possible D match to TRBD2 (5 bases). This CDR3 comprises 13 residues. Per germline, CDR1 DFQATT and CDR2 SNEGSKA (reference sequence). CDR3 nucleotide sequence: TGCAGCGCAACCGCGGGCGGCACAGATACGCAGTATTTT. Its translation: CSATAGGTDTQYF.

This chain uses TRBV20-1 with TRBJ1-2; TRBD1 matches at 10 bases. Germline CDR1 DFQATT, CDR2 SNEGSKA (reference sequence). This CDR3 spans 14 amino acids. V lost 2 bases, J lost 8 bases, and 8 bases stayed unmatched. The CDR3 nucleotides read TGCAGTGCTAGACTGGCGGGACAGGGGCACGGCTACACCTTC. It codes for CSARLAGQGHGYTF.

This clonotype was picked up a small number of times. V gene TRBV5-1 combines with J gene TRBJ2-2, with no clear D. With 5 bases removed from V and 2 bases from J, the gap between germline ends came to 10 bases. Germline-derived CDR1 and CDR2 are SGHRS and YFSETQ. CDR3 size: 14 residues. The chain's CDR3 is CASRLEINTGELFF. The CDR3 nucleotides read TGCGCCAGCAGATTAGAGATCAACACCGGGGAGCTGTTTTTT.

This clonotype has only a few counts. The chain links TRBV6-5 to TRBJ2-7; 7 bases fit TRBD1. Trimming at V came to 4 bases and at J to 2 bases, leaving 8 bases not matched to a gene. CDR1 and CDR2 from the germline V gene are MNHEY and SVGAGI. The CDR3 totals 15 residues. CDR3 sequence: CASSSLGQQTYEQYF. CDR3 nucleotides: TGTGCCAGCAGTTCCCTGGGACAGCAGACCTACGAGCAGTACTTC.

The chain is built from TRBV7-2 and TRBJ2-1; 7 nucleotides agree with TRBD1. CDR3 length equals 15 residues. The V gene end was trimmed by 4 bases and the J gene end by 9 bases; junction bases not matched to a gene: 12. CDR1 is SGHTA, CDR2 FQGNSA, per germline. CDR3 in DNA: TGTGCCAGCAGCTATGACTGGACAGGTGGTCTTGAGCAGTTCTTC. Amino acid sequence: CASSYDWTGGLEQFF.

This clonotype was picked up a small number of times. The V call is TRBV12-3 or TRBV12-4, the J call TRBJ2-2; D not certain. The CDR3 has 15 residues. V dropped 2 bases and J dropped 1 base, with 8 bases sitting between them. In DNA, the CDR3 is TGTGCCAGCAGTTTAAGCCCCTTGAACACCGGGGAGCTGTTTTTT. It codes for CASSLSPLNTGELFF.

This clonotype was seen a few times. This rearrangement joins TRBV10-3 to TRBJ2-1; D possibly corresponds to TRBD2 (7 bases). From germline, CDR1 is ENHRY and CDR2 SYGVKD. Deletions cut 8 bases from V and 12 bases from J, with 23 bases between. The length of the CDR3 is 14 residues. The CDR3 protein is CAIGPGGLPRGQFF. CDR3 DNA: TGTGCCATCGGCCCCGGGGGGCTCCCACGGGGGCAGTTCTTC.

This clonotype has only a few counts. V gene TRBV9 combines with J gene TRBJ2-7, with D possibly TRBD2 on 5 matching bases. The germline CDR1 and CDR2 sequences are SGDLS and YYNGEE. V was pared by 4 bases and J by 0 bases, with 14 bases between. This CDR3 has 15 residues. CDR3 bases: TGTGCCAGCAGCCCCACGAGACTACTCTCCTACGAGCAGTACTTC. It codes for CASSPTRLLSYEQYF.

The CDR3: CASSLFVAGVSYNEQFF. The CDR3, as DNA: TGTGCCAGCAGCTTATTCGTTGCGGGTGTCTCCTACAATGAGCAGTTCTTC. V and J are TRBV7-2 and TRBJ2-1; tentative D call: TRBD2 (5 bases). Trimming left V 2 bases short and J 0 bases short, with 14 bases between. The germline gives CDR1 SGHTA, CDR2 FQGNSA. The CDR3 sequence is 17 residues long.

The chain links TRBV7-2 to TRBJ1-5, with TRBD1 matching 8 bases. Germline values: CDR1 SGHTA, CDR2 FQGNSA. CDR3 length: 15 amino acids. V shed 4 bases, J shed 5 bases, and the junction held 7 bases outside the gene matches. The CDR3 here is CASSSRTGQDQPQHF. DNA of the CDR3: TGTGCCAGCAGCTCGCGGACAGGGCAAGATCAGCCCCAGCATTTT.

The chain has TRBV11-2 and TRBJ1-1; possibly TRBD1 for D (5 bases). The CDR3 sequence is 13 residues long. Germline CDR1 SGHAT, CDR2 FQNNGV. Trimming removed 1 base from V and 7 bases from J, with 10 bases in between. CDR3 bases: TGTGCCAGCAGCTTAGGAAACAGGTTTGAAGCTTTCTTT. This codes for CASSLGNRFEAFF.

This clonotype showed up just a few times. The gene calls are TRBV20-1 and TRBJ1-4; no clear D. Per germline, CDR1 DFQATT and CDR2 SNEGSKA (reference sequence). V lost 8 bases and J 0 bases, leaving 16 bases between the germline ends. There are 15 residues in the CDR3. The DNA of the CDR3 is TGCAGTTGCGAGATAATCTACGCAACTAATGAAAAACTGTTTTTT. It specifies CSCEIIYATNEKLFF.

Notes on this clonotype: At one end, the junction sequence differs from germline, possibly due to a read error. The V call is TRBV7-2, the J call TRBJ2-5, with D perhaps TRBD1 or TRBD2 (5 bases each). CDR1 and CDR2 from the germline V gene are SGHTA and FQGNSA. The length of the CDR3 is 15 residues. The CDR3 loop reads CASSLTPPMGPYGIF. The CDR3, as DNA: TGTGCCAGCAGCTTAACCCCCCCAATGGGGCCCTACGGGATCTTC.

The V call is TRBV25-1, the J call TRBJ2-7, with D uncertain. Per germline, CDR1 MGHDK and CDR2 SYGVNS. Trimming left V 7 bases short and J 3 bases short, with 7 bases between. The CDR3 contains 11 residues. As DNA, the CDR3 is TGTGCCAGCACAGACATCTACGAGCAGTACTTC. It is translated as CASTDIYEQYF.

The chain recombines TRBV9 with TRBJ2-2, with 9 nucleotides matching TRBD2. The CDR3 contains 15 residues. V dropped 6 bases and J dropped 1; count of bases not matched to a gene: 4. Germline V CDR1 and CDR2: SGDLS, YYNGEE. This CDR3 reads CASTLAGMNTGELFF. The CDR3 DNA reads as TGTGCCAGCACTCTAGCGGGAATGAACACCGGGGAGCTGTTTTTT.